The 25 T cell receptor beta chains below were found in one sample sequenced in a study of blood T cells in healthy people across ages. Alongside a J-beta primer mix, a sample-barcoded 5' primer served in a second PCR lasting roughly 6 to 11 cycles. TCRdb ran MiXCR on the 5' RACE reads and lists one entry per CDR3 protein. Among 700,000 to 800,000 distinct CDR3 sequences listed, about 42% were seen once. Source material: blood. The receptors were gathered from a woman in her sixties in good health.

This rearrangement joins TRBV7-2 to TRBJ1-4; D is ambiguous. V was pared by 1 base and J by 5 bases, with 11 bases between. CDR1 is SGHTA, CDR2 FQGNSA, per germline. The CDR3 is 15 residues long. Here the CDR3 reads CASSLGSAQNEKLFF. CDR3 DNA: TGTGCCAGCAGCTTAGGTTCGGCCCAAAATGAAAAACTGTTTTTT.

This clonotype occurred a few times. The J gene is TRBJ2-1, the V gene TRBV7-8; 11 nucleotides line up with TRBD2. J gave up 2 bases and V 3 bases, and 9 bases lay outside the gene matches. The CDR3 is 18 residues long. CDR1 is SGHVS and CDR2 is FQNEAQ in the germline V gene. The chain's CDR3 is CASSLRSSGGRTYNEQFF. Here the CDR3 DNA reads TGTGCCAGCAGCTTGCGGTCTAGCGGGGGGAGGACCTACAATGAGCAGTTCTTC. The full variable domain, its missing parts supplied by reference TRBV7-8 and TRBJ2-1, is GAGVSQSPRYKVAKRGQDVALRCDPISGHVSLFWYQQALGQGPEFLTYFQNEAQLDKSGLPSDRFFAERPEGSVSTLKIQRTQQEDSAVYLCASSLRSSGGRTYNEQFFGPGTRLTVL.

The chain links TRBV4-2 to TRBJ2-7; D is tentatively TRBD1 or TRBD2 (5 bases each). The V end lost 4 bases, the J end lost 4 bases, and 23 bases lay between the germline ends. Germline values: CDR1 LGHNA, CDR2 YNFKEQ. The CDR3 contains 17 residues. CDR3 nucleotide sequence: TGTGCCAGCAGCCCATTAGCACCGGGGAGCTCAGGGTACGAGCAGTACTTC. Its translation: CASSPLAPGSSGYEQYF.

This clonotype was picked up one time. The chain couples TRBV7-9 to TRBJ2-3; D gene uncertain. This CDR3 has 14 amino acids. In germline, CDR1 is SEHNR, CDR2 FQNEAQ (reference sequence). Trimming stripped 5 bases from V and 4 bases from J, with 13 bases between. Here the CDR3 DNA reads TGTGCCAGCAGCGTAGGGTCCCCTGCAGATACGCAGTATTTT. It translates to CASSVGSPADTQYF.

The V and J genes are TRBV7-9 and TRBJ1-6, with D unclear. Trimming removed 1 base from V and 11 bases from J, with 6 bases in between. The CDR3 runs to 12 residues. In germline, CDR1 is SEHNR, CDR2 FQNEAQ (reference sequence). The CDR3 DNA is TGTGCCAGCAGCTTAGACGGCACACCCCTCCACTTT. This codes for CASSLDGTPLHF.

The CDR3 coding sequence is TGTGCGACCCCCCGGGACAGGGGGAACTATGGCTACACCTTC. Protein sequence: CATPRDRGNYGYTF. This chain joins TRBV28 and TRBJ1-2; TRBD1 agrees at 11 bases. The CDR3 runs to 14 residues. Germline V gives CDR1 MDHEN, CDR2 SYDVKM.

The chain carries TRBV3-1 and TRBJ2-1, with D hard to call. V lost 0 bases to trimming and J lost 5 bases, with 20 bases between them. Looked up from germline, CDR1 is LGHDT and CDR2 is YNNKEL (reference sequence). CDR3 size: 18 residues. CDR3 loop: CASSQDRETRANHNEQFF. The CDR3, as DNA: TGTGCCAGCAGCCAAGATAGGGAAACGCGAGCTAACCACAATGAGCAGTTCTTC.

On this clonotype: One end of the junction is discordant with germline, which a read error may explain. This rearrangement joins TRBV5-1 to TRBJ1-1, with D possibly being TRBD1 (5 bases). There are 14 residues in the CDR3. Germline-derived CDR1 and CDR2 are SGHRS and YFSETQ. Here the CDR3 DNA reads TGCGCCAGCAGCCTCGGGGGGATGAACACTGAATCTTTCTTT. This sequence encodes CASSLGGMNTESFF.

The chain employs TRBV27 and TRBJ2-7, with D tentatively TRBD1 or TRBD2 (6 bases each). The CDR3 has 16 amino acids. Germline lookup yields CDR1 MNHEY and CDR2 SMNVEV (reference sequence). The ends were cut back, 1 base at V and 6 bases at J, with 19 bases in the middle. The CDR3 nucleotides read TGTGCCAGCAGTTTATGGGGGGCCCCTGGGCCTTCCGAGCAGTACTTC. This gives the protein CASSLWGAPGPSEQYF.

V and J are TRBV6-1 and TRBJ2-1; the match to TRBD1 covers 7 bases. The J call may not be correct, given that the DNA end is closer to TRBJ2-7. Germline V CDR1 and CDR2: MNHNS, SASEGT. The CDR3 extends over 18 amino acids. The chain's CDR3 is CASRPRDRDDGRYNEQYF. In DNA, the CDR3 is TGTGCCAGCAGGCCCCGGGACAGAGACGACGGTCGCTACAATGAGCAGTACTTC.

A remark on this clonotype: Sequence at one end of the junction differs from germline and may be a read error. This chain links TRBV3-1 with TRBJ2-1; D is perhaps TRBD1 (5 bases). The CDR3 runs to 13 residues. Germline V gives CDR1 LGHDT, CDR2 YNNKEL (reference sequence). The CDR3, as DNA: TGTGCCTGCAGCCAAGAAGGGGACAATGAGCAGTTCTTC. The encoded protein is CACSQEGDNEQFF.

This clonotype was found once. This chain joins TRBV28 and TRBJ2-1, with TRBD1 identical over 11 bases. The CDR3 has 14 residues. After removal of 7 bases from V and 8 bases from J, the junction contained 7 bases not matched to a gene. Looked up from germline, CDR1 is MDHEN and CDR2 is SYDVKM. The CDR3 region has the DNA TGTGCCAGCATTCCGGGACAGGGGGGGTATGAGCAGTTCTTC. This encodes CASIPGQGGYEQFF.

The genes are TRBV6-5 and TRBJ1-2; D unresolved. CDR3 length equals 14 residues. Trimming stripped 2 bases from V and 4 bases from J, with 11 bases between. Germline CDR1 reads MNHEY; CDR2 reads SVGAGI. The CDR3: CASSYVSKGYGYTF. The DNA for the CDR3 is TGTGCCAGCAGTTACGTCTCAAAAGGCTATGGCTACACCTTC.

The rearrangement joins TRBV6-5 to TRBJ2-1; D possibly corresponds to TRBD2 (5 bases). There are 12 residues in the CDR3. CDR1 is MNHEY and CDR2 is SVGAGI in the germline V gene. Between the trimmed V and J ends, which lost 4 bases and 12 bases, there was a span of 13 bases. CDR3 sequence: CASSSLRDTQFF. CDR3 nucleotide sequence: TGTGCCAGCAGTTCTCTCCGGGATACGCAGTTCTTC.

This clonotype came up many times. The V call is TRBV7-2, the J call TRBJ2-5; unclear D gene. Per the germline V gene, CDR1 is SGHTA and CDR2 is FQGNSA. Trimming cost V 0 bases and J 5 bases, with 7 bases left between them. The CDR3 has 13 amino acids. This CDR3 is CASSLAGWETQYF. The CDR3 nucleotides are TGTGCCAGCAGCTTAGCGGGGTGGGAGACCCAGTACTTC.

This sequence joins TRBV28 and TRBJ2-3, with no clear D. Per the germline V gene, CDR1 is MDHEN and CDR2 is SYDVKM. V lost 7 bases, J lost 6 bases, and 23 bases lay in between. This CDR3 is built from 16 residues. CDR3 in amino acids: CASTPPTGSATDTQYF. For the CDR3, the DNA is TGTGCCAGCACCCCACCCACGGGTTCCGCGACCGATACGCAGTATTTT.

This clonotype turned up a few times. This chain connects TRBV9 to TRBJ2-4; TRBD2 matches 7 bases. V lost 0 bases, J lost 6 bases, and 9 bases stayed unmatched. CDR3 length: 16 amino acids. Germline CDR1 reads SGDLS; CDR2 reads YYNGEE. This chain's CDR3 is CASSVAVEAGSNIQYF. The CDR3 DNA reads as TGTGCCAGCAGCGTAGCTGTGGAAGCGGGATCAAACATTCAGTACTTC.

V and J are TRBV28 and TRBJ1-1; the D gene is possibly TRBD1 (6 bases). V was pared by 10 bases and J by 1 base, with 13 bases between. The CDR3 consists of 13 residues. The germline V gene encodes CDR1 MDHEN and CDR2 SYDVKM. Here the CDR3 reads CAIRGRGNTEAFF. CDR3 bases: TGTGCCATTCGGGGGCGAGGGAACACTGAAGCTTTCTTT.

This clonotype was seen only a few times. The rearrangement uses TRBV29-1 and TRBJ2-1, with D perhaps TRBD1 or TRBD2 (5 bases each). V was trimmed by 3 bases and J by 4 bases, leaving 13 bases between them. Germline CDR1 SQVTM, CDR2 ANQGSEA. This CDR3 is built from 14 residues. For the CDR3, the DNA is TGCAGCGTTGAGGGGACCACCTGGTACAATGAGCAGTTCTTC. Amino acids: CSVEGTTWYNEQFF.

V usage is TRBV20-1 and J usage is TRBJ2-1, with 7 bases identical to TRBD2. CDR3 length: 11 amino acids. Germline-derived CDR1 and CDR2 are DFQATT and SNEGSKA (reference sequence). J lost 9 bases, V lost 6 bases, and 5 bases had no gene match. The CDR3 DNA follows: TGCAGTGCCAACCCGGGGGGTGAGCAGTTCTTC. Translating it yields CSANPGGEQFF.

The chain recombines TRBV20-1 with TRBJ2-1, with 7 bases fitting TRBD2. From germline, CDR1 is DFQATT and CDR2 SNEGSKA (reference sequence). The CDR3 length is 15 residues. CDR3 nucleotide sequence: TGCAGCTCTACCGCCCTGACTAGCCTCCGGAATGAGCAGTTCTTC. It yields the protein CSSTALTSLRNEQFF.

In DNA, the CDR3 is TGTGCCAGCAGCTTACGGGGGGGAGGGGACACTGAAGCTTTCTTT. Protein product: CASSLRGGGDTEAFF. The chain employs TRBV7-9 and TRBJ1-1; the D gene is possibly TRBD1 (5 bases). In germline, CDR1 is SEHNR, CDR2 FQNEAQ (reference sequence). CDR3 size: 15 residues. V lost 2 bases to trimming and J lost 3 bases, with 13 bases between them.

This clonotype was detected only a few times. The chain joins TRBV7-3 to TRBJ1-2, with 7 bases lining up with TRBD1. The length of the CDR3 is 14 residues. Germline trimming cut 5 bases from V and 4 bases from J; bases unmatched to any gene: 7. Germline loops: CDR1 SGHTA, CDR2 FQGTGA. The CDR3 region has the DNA TGTGCCAGCAGCGGCCCGGACAGGAGCTATGGCTACACCTTC. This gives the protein CASSGPDRSYGYTF. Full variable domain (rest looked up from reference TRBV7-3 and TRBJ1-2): GAGVSQTPSNKVTEKGKYVELRCDPISGHTALYWYRQSLGQGPEFLIYFQGTGAADDSGLPNDRFFAVRPEGSVSTLKIQRTERGDSAVYLCASSGPDRSYGYTFGSGTRLTVV.

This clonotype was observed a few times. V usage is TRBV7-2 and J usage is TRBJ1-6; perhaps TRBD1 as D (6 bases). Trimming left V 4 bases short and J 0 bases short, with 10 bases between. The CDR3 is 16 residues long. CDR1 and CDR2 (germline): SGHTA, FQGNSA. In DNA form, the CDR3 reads TGTGCCAGCAGCTCGGACAGACGCTCCTATAATTCACCCCTCCACTTT. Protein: CASSSDRRSYNSPLHF.

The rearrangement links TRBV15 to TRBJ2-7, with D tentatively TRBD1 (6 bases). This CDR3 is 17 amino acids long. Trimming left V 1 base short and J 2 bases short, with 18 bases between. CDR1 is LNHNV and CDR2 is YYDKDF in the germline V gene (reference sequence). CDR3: CATSRGAGVFSAYEQYF. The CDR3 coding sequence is TGTGCCACCAGCAGAGGGGCAGGGGTCTTCTCTGCCTACGAGCAGTACTTC.